Following are 28 T cell receptor beta chains from one sample sequenced in a study of OX40 agonist ivuxolimab in advanced cancers. Libraries were prepared through the immunoSEQ multiplex PCR assay. What TCRdb holds here is the immuneACCESS table cut down to in-frame rearrangements. Part of the clones is not present; checked against another copy, under half of the missing clones reflect an unresolved V gene, and the others are unexplained. This sample gives more than 70,000 clones in total; more than 70% of them show up just once. The ten largest clones capture more than 8.5% of the sample. The sample here was CD4+ or CD8+ T cells sorted from blood, taken in a trial of the OX40 agonist ivuxolimab. Source of these receptors: an adult with an advanced solid tumor such as melanoma, head and neck, liver or kidney cancer.

V gene TRBV10-3 combines with J gene TRBJ2-1; 8 bases match TRBD2. This CDR3 is 14 amino acids long. V lost 6 bases and J lost 9; bases outside the gene matches: 10. Per the germline V gene, CDR1 is ENHRY and CDR2 is SYGVKD. CDR3 loop: CAIRPGLEYGEQFF. CDR3 nucleotide sequence: TGTGCCATCAGGCCGGGACTAGAATATGGTGAGCAGTTCTTC.

The chain carries TRBV28 and TRBJ1-5, with D unclear. The CDR3 loop spans 12 amino acids. Germline CDR1 and CDR2: MDHEN and SYDVKM. V was cut by 6 bases and J by 5 bases, with 8 bases left in between. This CDR3 is CASRWADQPQHF. In DNA form, the CDR3 reads TGTGCCAGCAGGTGGGCGGATCAGCCCCAGCATTTT.

This clone was recorded only once. The chain combines TRBV5-1 with TRBJ1-4; tentatively, D is TRBD1 (6 bases). Germline CDR1 SGHRS, CDR2 YFSETQ. Trimming stripped 4 bases from V and 3 bases from J, with 16 bases between. The CDR3 length is 16 residues. The CDR3 spells CASSRDPGAANEKLFF. In nucleotides, the CDR3 is TGCGCCAGCAGCCGAGACCCAGGGGCAGCTAATGAAAAACTGTTTTTT.

This chain links TRBV2 with TRBJ2-1, with a possible D match to TRBD2 (5 bases). V was clipped by 10 bases and J by 4 bases, with 8 bases between them. Germline V gene lookup returns CDR1 SNHLY and CDR2 FYNNEI. The CDR3 covers 11 residues. The CDR3 reads CATSGYNEQFF. In DNA, the CDR3 is TGTGCCACCAGCGGTTACAATGAGCAGTTCTTC.

The chain carries TRBV6-5 and TRBJ2-7; 7 positions agree with TRBD1. In germline, CDR1 is MNHEY, CDR2 SVGAGI. The CDR3 contains 13 residues. The junction had 2 bases not matched to a gene; V was cut back by 5 bases and J by 1 base. The CDR3 protein is CASSRDRSYEQYF. CDR3 coding DNA: TGTGCCAGCAGTCGGGACAGATCCTACGAGCAGTACTTC.

The V call is TRBV19, the J call TRBJ1-1; possible D gene TRBD1, 5 bases. CDR3 size: 14 residues. Trimming removed 5 bases from V and 7 bases from J, with 17 bases in between. Germline V lookup: CDR1 LNHDA, CDR2 SQIVND (reference sequence). The CDR3 DNA reads as TGTGCCAGTAGTTTAACAGGCTCCATAGGTGAAGCTTTCTTT. It translates to CASSLTGSIGEAFF.

The chain carries TRBV2 and TRBJ1-4; D may be TRBD1 (6 bases). Per the germline V gene, CDR1 is SNHLY and CDR2 is FYNNEI. The CDR3 spans 14 residues. V lost 4 bases and J lost 5, with 11 bases in between. CDR3 DNA sequence: TGTGCCAGCAGTGGGGGGGCTTTAAATGAAAAACTGTTTTTT. Encoded protein: CASSGGALNEKLFF.

V and J are TRBV18 and TRBJ1-1; D unclear. V was trimmed by 4 bases and J by 5 bases, leaving 14 bases between them. The CDR3 spans 14 residues. CDR1 and CDR2 from the germline V gene are KGHSH and LQKENI. Here the CDR3 reads CASSQAGEGTEAFF. The CDR3 DNA reads TGTGCCAGCTCACAAGCGGGCGAAGGAACTGAAGCTTTCTTT.

The rearrangement joins TRBV5-1 to TRBJ2-3, with D possibly TRBD1 on 5 matching bases. Germline assignment: CDR1 SGHRS and CDR2 YFSETQ. V was shortened by 2 bases and J by 2 bases, with 18 bases between the two germline ends. The CDR3 extends over 17 amino acids. The CDR3 loop reads CASSFAIGVPNTDTQYF. CDR3 coding DNA: TGCGCCAGCAGCTTTGCGATAGGGGTTCCTAACACAGATACGCAGTATTTT.

This clone was seen a handful of times. The chain uses TRBV4-2 and TRBJ2-1, with D possibly matching TRBD2 (6 bases). The CDR3 is made up of 12 amino acids. V was trimmed by 4 bases and J by 15 bases, leaving 16 bases between them. Per germline, CDR1 LGHNA and CDR2 YNFKEQ. CDR3 bases: TGTGCCAGCAGCCCCATCCCCGGGAGTATGTTCTTC. Its protein product is CASSPIPGSMFF.

This chain joins TRBV19 and TRBJ1-5, with D tentatively TRBD1 (5 bases). The CDR3 has 15 amino acids. Germline CDR1 LNHDA, CDR2 SQIVND (reference sequence). V dropped 6 bases and J dropped 4 bases, with 16 bases sitting between them. The CDR3 DNA reads TGTGCCAGTAGGGCAGGGTTGCGGATAAATCAGCCCCAGCATTTT. This gives the protein CASRAGLRINQPQHF.

The chain carries TRBV9 and TRBJ2-7; D possibly corresponds to TRBD1 (6 bases). The V and J ends lost 4 bases and 3 bases respectively, with 14 bases between them. This CDR3 region has 14 residues. Germline V gene data show CDR1 as SGDLS and CDR2 as YYNGEE. The CDR3 DNA reads TGTGCCAGCAGCCTCCGGGACACAAGCTACGAGCAGTACTTC. It yields the protein CASSLRDTSYEQYF.

The chain couples TRBV6-6 to TRBJ2-7, with unresolved D. Germline loops: CDR1 MNHNY, CDR2 SVGAGI (reference sequence). V dropped 2 bases and J dropped 2 bases, with 16 bases sitting between them. The CDR3 runs to 16 residues. CDR3 nucleotide sequence: TGTGCCAGCAGTTACCGCTCCTTGGACGGCCCCTACGAGCAGTACTTC. Its translation: CASSYRSLDGPYEQYF.

The chain carries TRBV5-5 and TRBJ1-1; perhaps TRBD1 as D (6 bases). Trimming pared 0 bases from V and 6 bases from J, leaving 12 bases between. This CDR3 is built from 14 residues. The germline CDR1 and CDR2 sequences are SGHKS and YYEKEE (reference sequence). The chain's CDR3 is CASSLVGQGPEAFF. The DNA for the CDR3 is TGTGCCAGCAGCTTGGTTGGGCAGGGGCCTGAAGCTTTCTTT.

This clone has a single count. This rearrangement joins TRBV5-8 to TRBJ1-2; TRBD1 is a possible D gene (6 bases). CDR1 and CDR2 (germline): SGHTS, YDEGEE. CDR3 size: 14 residues. The ends were cut back, 1 base at V and 3 bases at J, with 10 bases in the middle. The CDR3 here is CASSLTGTDYGYTF. The CDR3 DNA follows: TGTGCCAGCAGCTTGACAGGGACGGACTATGGCTACACCTTC.

The chain combines TRBV11-2 with TRBJ1-6; D perhaps matches TRBD1 (5 bases). The CDR3 has 17 amino acids. Germline V gives CDR1 SGHAT, CDR2 FQNNGV. The V and J ends lost 5 bases and 2 bases respectively, with 16 bases between them. The CDR3 spells CASSQWGSRAYNSPLHF. CDR3 DNA sequence: TGTGCCAGCAGCCAATGGGGGAGCAGGGCCTATAATTCACCCCTCCACTTT.

The J gene is TRBJ1-1, the V gene TRBV9; D may be TRBD1 (5 bases). CDR3 size: 12 residues. Germline CDR1 SGDLS, CDR2 YYNGEE. The V end lost 4 bases, the J end lost 4 bases, and 8 bases lay between the germline ends. The CDR3 region has the DNA TGTGCCAGCAGCCTCCAGGGCACTGAAGCTTTCTTT. As protein: CASSLQGTEAFF.

The V gene is TRBV7-2, the J gene TRBJ2-3; TRBD1 aligns across 12 bases. The V gene's germline CDR1 is SGHTA and CDR2 FQGNSA. The CDR3 runs to 14 residues. V trimming: 0 bases; J trimming: 13 bases; junction bases outside the gene matches: 5. The CDR3 coding sequence is TGTGCCAGCAGCTTAGCGCGGGGACAGGGGGCAAAGTATTTT. Translating it yields CASSLARGQGAKYF.

The chain employs TRBV19 and TRBJ2-5; the match to TRBD1 covers 8 bases. Per the germline V gene, CDR1 is LNHDA and CDR2 is SQIVND (reference sequence). The CDR3 sequence is 15 residues long. Losses at the gene ends were 2 bases for V and 5 bases for J; bases not matched to a gene: 7. The CDR3 region has the DNA TGTGCCAGTAGTATAACGTCAGGGGGCTGGGAGACCCAGTACTTC. This codes for CASSITSGGWETQYF.

J is TRBJ2-4 and V is TRBV6-1; no clear D. CDR3 length: 14 amino acids. Per the germline V gene, CDR1 is MNHNS and CDR2 is SASEGT. The V gene lost 2 bases and the J gene lost 0 bases, with 5 bases spanning the gap. CDR3 region: CASSEYLAKNIQYF. The CDR3 DNA reads TGTGCCAGCAGTGAATATCTAGCCAAAAACATTCAGTACTTC.

This clone came up once. V is TRBV4-1 and J is TRBJ2-3, with a weak D call TRBD2 (5 bases). Deletions cut 3 bases from V and 2 bases from J, with 18 bases between. Germline-derived CDR1 and CDR2 are MGHRA and YSYEKL. The CDR3 contains 17 residues. The CDR3, as DNA: TGCGCCAGCAGCCAGGCTGGACTCCTCCCTCACACAGATACGCAGTATTTT. Its protein product is CASSQAGLLPHTDTQYF.

V and J are TRBV21-1 and TRBJ2-4; the table calls TRBD2, which could not be checked here. TRBV21-1 is marked as a pseudogene. The CDR3 has 15 amino acids. In DNA form, the CDR3 reads TGTGCCAGCCTTTGCAAGCCTGGGAGCAAAAACATTCAGTACTTC. Its translation: CASLCKPGSKNIQYF.

This rearrangement joins TRBV4-1 to TRBJ1-3; no clear D. Trimming stripped 4 bases from V and 3 bases from J, with 10 bases between. The V gene's germline CDR1 is MGHRA and CDR2 YSYEKL. CDR3 length equals 14 residues. CDR3 DNA: TGCGCCAGCAGCCGCGACCCTAATGGAAACACCATATATTTT. Amino acids: CASSRDPNGNTIYF.

This clone was counted only a few times. J is TRBJ1-6 and V is TRBV10-1; D remains unclear. Germline CDR1 WNHNN, CDR2 SYGVQD (reference sequence). CDR3 length: 13 amino acids. V was trimmed by 6 bases and J by 8 bases, leaving 11 bases between them. As DNA, the CDR3 is TGCGCCAGCAGCCTAAGGAGGGATTCACCCCTCCACTTT. It encodes CASSLRRDSPLHF.

The chain joins TRBV15 to TRBJ2-2, with 7 bases aligning to TRBD1. CDR3 length equals 14 residues. Germline values: CDR1 LNHNV, CDR2 YYDKDF (reference sequence). Unmatched junction bases numbered 5, after V lost 3 bases and J lost 7 bases. The DNA of the CDR3 is TGTGCCACCAGCAGTGACAGGGTTGTCGGGGAGCTGTTTTTT. Translating it yields CATSSDRVVGELFF.

The chain has TRBV5-8 and TRBJ1-6; D is unclear. Germline V CDR1 and CDR2: SGHTS, YDEGEE. V gave up 3 bases and J gave up 7 bases, with 11 bases separating them. The CDR3 runs 14 residues. The chain's CDR3 is CASSSGQGNSPLHF. Written as DNA, the CDR3 is TGTGCCAGCAGCTCCGGGCAAGGAAATTCACCCCTCCACTTT.

V and J are TRBV10-3 and TRBJ2-2, with TRBD2 matching 12 bases. The germline V gene encodes CDR1 ENHRY and CDR2 SYGVKD. This CDR3 spans 16 amino acids. V gave up 6 bases and J gave up 7 bases; unmatched junction bases: 9. CDR3 amino acids: CAIRDPLAGGVGELFF. DNA of the CDR3: TGTGCCATCAGGGATCCGCTAGCGGGAGGGGTCGGGGAGCTGTTTTTT.

V gene TRBV2 combines with J gene TRBJ1-2, with D hard to call. This CDR3 has 12 amino acids. Germline loops: CDR1 SNHLY, CDR2 FYNNEI. V dropped 1 base and J dropped 3 bases, with 3 bases sitting between them. The DNA for the CDR3 is TGTGCCAGCAGTGAAGGAGACTATGGCTACACCTTC. Protein: CASSEGDYGYTF.